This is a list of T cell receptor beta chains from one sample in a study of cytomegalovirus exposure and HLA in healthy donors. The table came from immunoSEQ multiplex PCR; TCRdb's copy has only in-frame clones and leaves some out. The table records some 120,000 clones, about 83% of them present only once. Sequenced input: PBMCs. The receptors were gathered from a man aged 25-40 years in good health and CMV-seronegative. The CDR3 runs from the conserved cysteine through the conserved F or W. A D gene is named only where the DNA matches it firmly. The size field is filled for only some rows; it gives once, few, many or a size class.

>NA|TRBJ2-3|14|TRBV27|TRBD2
TGTGCCAGCAGTTTACGGGGGGGCACAGATACGCAGTATTTT
CASSLRGGTDTQYF
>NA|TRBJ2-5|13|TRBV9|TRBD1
TGTGCCAGCAGCGTGGGACAGGGCGAGACCCAGTACTTC
CASSVGQGETQYF
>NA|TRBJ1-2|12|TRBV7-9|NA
TGTGCCAGCAGCTTAGACAGGAATGGCTACACCTTC
CASSLDRNGYTF
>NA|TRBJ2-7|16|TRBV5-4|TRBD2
TGTGCCAGCAGCCCATCGGGAGGTTTAAGCTCCTACGAGCAGTACTTC
CASSPSGGLSSYEQYF
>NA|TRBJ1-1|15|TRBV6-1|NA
TGTGCCAGCAACTCGGCGTTGGGCATGAACACTGAAGCTTTCTTT
CASNSALGMNTEAFF
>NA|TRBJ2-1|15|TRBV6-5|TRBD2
TGTGCCAGCAGCCCGAGCGGGACCCCCTACAATGAGCAGTTCTTC
CASSPSGTPYNEQFF
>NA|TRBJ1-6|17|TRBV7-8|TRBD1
TGTGCCAGCAGCTTACCTGGGGACAGGGTAGTAAGTTCACCCCTCCACTTT
CASSLPGDRVVSSPLHF
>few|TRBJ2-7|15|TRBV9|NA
TGTGCCAGCAGCGTAGCTTCAAGGGAGACTAGTCTTCAGTACTTC
CASSVASRETSLQYF
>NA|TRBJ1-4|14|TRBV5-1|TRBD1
TGCGCCAGCAGAACAGGGGCGGAGGGGGAAAAACTGTTTTTT
CASRTGAEGEKLFF
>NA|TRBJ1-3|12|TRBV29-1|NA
TGCAGCGTCCGCGGCTCTGGAAACACCATATATTTT
CSVRGSGNTIYF
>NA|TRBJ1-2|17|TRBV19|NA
TGTGCCAGTAGTATAGATGGAAGGGGAACAACCTCCTATGGCTACACCTTC
CASSIDGRGTTSYGYTF
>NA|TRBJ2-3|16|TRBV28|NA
TGTGCCAGCAGTCCCTACGGGCGGGACTTCACAGATACGCAGTATTTT
CASSPYGRDFTDTQYF
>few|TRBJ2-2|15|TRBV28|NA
TGTGCCAGCAGTTCAGGGCCGGGCAGAACCGGGGAGCTGTTTTTT
CASSSGPGRTGELFF
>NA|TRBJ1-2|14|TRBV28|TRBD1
TGTGCCAGCAGAGGGACAGGGCGGGACTATGGCTACACCTTC
CASRGTGRDYGYTF
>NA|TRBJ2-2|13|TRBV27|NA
TGTGCCAGCAGTTTAGAGGGCACCGGGGAGCTGTTTTTT
CASSLEGTGELFF
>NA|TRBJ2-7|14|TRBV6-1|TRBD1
TGTGCCAGCAGTTCCGGGACAGGGGGCTACGAGCAGTACTTC
CASSSGTGGYEQYF
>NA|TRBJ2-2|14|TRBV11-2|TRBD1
TGTGCCAGCTTAGGACAGGTTGCTTCCGGGGAGCTGTTTTTT
CASLGQVASGELFF
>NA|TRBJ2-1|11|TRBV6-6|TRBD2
TGTGCCAGCAACTTGGGAGGGAAGCAGTTCTTC
CASNLGGKQFF
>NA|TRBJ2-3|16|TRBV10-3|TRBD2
TGTGCCATCAGTGGAACTAGCGGGGATAGCACAGATACGCAGTATTTT
CAISGTSGDSTDTQYF
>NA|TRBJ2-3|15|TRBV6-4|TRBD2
TGTGCCAGCAGTGACGGGCCTAGCGGGGGTGATACGCAGTATTTT
CASSDGPSGGDTQYF
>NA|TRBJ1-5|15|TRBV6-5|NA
TGTGCCAGCAGTTACTCGACGGGAGGTGGTCAGCCCCAGCATTTT
CASSYSTGGGQPQHF
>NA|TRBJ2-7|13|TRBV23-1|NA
TGCGCCAGCAGACAGGGAAGCCCCTACGAGCAGTACTTC
CASRQGSPYEQYF
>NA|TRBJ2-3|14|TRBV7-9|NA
TGTGCCAGCAGCTTCGCCAGGGTCACAGATACGCAGTATTTT
CASSFARVTDTQYF
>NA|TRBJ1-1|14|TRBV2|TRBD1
TGTGCCAGCAGGGACAGGGTGACGTACACTGAAGCTTTCTTT
CASRDRVTYTEAFF
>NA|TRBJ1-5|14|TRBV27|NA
TGTGCCAGCAGTTTCACAGGAAACAATCAGCCCCAGCATTTT
CASSFTGNNQPQHF
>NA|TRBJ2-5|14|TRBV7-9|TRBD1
TGTGCCAGCAGCCAAGGACAGGGGAGAGAGACCCAGTACTTC
CASSQGQGRETQYF
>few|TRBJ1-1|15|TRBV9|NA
TGTGCCAGCAGCGTAGGGTCAGACACTGACACTGAAGCTTTCTTT
CASSVGSDTDTEAFF
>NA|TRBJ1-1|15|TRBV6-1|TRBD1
TGTGCCAGCAGGGACAGGGGTGGGGTTTCTGAATTGGCTTTCTTT
CASRDRGGVSELAFF
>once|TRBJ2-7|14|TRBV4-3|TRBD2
TGCGCCAGCAGCCTAGGCGGGAGCTCCTACGAGCAGTACTTC
CASSLGGSSYEQYF
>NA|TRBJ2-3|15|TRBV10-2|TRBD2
TGCGCCAGCAGTGAGGGCGGGAGGTTTTCAGATACGCAGTATTTT
CASSEGGRFSDTQYF
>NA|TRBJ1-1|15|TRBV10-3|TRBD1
TGTGCCATCACGGACAGGGCTGGATCGAACACTGAAGCTTTCTTT
CAITDRAGSNTEAFF
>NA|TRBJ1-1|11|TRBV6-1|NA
TGTGCCAGCAGCCTCGGACTTACAGCTTTCTTT
CASSLGLTAFF
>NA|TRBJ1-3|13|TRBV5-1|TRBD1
TGCGCCAGCACCACGACAGGGGGGAACACCATATATTTT
CASTTTGGNTIYF
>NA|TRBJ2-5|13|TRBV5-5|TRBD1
TGTGCCAGCAGTTTACAGGGGCTGGAGACCCAGTACTTC
CASSLQGLETQYF
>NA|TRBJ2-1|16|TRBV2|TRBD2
TGTGCCAGCAGTGATAATAGCGGGGCGTCCGACAATGAGCAGTTCTTC
CASSDNSGASDNEQFF
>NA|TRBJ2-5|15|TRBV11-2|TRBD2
TGTGCCAGCAGCTTAGTTACTAGCGGGAGAGAGACCCAGTACTTC
CASSLVTSGRETQYF
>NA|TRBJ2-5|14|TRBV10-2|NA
TGCGCCAGCAGTGTGTGGCAGGGGAAAGAGACCCAGTACTTC
CASSVWQGKETQYF
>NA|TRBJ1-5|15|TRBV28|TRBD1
TGTGCCAGCAGTTTGGACAGGGAGGAGGGACAGCCCCAGCATTTT
CASSLDREEGQPQHF
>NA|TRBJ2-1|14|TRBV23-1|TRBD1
TGCGCCAGCCCCCCCCGGGACAGAGACAATGAGCAGTTCTTC
CASPPRDRDNEQFF
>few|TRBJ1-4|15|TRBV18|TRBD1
TGTGCCAGCTCCCGGGACAGGGGAACTAATGAAAAACTGTTTTTT
CASSRDRGTNEKLFF
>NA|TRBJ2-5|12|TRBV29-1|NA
TGCAGCGTTGCCGAGGGATCGGAGACCCAGTACTTC
CSVAEGSETQYF
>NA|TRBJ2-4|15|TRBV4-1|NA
TGCGCCAGCAGCCAAGATACGGGGGTGGGGAACATTCAGTACTTC
CASSQDTGVGNIQYF
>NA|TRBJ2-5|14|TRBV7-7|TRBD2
TGTGCCAGCAGCTTAGGGGGGGGTCAAGAGACCCAGTACTTC
CASSLGGGQETQYF
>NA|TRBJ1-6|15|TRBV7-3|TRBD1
TGTGCCAGCAGCTCCGGCACAGGGGGAAATTCACCCCTCCACTTT
CASSSGTGGNSPLHF
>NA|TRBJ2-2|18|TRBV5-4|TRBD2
TGTGCCAGCAGGCTGGGACTAGCGGGGGGGCAGGACACCGGGGAGCTGTTTTTT
CASRLGLAGGQDTGELFF
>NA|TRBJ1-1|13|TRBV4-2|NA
TGTGCCAGCAGCCAAGATGCGGACACTGAAGCTTTCTTT
CASSQDADTEAFF
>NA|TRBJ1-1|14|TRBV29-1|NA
TGCAGCGTTGAGCCGGCAGGGATGAACACTGAAGCTTTCTTT
CSVEPAGMNTEAFF
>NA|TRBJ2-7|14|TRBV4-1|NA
TGCGCCAGCAGCCAAGATGGTGGCTTCTACGAGCAGTACTTC
CASSQDGGFYEQYF
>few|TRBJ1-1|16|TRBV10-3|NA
TGTGCCATCAGCGGAAGACAGCTTAACATGAACACTGAAGCTTTCTTT
CAISGRQLNMNTEAFF